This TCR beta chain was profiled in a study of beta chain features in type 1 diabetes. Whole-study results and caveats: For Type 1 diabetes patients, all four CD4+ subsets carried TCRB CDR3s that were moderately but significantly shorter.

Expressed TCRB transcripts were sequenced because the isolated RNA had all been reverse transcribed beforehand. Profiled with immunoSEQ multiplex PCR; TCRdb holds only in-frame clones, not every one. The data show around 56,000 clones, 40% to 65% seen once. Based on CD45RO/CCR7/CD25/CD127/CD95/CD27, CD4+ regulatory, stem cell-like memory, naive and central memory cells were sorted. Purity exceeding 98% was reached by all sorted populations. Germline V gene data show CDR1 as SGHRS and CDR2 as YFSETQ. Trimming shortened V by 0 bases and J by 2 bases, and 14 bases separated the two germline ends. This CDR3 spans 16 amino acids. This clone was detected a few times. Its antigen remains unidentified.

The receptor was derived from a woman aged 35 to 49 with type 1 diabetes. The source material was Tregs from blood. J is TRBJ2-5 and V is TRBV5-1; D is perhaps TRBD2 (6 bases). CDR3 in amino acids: CASSLAVRGRQETQYF. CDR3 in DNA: TGCGCCAGCAGCTTGGCGGTTCGGGGGAGGCAAGAGACCCAGTACTTC.